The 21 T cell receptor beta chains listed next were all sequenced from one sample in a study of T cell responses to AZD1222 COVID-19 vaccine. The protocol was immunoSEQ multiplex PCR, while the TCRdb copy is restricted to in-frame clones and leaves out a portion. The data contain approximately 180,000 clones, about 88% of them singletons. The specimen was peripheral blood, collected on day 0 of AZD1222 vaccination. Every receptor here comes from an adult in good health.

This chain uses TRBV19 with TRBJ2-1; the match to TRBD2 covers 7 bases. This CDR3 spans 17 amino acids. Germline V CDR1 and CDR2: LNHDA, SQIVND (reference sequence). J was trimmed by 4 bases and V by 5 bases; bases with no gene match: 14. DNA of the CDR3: TGTGCCAGTAGTCCCAGCAGCGGGATGGGGCTTTACAATGAGCAGTTCTTC. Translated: CASSPSSGMGLYNEQFF.

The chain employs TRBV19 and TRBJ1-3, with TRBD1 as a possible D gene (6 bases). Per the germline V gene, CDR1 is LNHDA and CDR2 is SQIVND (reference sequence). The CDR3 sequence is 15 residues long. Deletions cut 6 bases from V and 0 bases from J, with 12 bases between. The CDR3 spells CASSKDRYSGNTIYF. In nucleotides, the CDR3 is TGTGCCAGTAGCAAGGACAGATACTCTGGAAACACCATATATTTT.

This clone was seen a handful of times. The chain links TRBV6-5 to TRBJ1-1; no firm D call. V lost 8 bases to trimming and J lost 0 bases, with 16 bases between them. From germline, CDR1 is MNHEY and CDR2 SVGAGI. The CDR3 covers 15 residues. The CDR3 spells CASLGAVGMNTEAFF. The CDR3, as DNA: TGTGCCAGCCTCGGTGCCGTGGGCATGAACACTGAAGCTTTCTTT.

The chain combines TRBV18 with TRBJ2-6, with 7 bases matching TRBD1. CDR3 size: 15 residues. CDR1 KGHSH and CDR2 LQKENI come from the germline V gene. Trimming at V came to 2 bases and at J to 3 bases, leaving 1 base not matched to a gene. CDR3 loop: CASSPDRVGANVLTF. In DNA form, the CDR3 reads TGTGCCAGCTCACCAGACAGGGTTGGGGCCAACGTCCTGACTTTC.

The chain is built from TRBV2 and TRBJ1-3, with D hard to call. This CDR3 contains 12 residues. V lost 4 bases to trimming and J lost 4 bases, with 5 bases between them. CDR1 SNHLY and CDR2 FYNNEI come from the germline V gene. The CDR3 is CASSVAGNTIYF. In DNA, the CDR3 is TGTGCCAGCAGTGTTGCAGGAAACACCATATATTTT.

The CDR3 sequence is CASRVGGTNYGYTF. CDR3 sequence (DNA): TGTGCCAGCAGAGTAGGTGGGACCAACTATGGCTACACCTTC. The J gene is TRBJ1-2, the V gene TRBV6-5; tentatively, D is TRBD1 (5 bases). The CDR3 is 14 amino acids. V was cut by 6 bases and J by 2 bases, with 13 bases left in between. Germline values: CDR1 MNHEY, CDR2 SVGAGI.

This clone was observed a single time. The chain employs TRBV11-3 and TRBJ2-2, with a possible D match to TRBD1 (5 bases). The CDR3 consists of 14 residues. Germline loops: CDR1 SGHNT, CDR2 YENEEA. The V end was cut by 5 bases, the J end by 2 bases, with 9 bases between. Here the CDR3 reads CASSPDRNTGELFF. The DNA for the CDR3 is TGTGCCAGCAGCCCCGACAGAAACACCGGGGAGCTGTTTTTT.

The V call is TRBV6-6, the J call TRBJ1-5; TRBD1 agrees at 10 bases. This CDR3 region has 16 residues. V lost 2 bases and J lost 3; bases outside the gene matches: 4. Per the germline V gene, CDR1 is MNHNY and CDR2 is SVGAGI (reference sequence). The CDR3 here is CASSYAGQGVNQPQHF. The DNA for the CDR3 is TGTGCCAGCAGTTACGCTGGACAGGGGGTCAATCAGCCCCAGCATTTT.

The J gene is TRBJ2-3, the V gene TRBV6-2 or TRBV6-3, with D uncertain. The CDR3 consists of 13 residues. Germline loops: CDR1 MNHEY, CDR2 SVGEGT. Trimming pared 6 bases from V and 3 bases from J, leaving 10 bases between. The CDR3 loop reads CASSSRGTDTQYF. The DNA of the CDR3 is TGTGCCAGCAGCTCAAGAGGTACAGATACGCAGTATTTT.

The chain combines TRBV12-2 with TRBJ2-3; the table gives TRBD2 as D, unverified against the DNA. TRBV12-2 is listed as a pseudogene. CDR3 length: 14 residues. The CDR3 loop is CASRLETHTDTQYF. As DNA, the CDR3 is TGTGCAAGTCGCTTAGAAACTCACACAGATACGCAGTATTTT.

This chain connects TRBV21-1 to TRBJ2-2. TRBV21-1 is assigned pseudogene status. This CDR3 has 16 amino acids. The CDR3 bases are TGTGCCAGCAGCCAAACCTTGGGGGCGAACACCGGGGAGCTGTTTTTT. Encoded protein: CASSQTLGANTGELFF.

CDR3 bases: TGTGCCAGTAGTATATGGGGGACCCAAGGTCAGCCCCAGCATTTT. Translated: CASSIWGTQGQPQHF. The chain links TRBV19 to TRBJ1-5, with D possibly TRBD1 on 5 matching bases. This CDR3 is built from 15 residues. V was pared by 2 bases and J by 6 bases, with 14 bases between. Per germline, CDR1 LNHDA and CDR2 SQIVND (reference sequence).

This chain's CDR3 is CASSTLGQGAFDEQFF. The CDR3 bases are TGTGCCAGCAGCACACTGGGACAGGGGGCGTTCGATGAGCAGTTCTTC. The J gene is TRBJ2-1, the V gene TRBV7-2; 12 positions match TRBD1. J gave up 8 bases and V 5 bases, and 10 bases lay outside the gene matches. Germline values: CDR1 SGHTA, CDR2 FQGNSA. The CDR3 spans 16 residues.

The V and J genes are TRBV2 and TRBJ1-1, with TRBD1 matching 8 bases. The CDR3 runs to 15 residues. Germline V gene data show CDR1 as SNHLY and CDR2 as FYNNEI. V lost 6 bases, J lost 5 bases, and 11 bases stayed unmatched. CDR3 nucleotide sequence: TGTGCCAGCAGGGAATCGGACAGGGCATCGACTGAAGCTTTCTTT. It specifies CASRESDRASTEAFF.

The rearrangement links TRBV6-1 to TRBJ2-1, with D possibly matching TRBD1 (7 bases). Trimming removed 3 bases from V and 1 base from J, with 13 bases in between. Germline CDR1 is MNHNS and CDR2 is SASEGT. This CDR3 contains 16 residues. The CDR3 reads CASSDQGGRSYNEQFF. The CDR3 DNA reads TGTGCCAGCAGTGACCAGGGGGGCAGATCCTACAATGAGCAGTTCTTC.

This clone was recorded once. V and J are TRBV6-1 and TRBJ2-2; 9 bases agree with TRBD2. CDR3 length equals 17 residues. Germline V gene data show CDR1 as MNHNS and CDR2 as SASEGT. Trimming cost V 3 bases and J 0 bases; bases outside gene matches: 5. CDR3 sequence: CASSEGGLASNTGELFF. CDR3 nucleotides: TGTGCCAGCAGTGAGGGGGGACTAGCCTCGAACACCGGGGAGCTGTTTTTT.

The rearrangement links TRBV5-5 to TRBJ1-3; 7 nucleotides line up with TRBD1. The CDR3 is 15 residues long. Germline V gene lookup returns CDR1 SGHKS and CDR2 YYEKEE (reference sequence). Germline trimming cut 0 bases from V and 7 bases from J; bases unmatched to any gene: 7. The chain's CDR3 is CASSLGEGGGNTIYF. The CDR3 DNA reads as TGTGCCAGCAGCTTGGGTGAAGGGGGCGGTAACACCATATATTTT. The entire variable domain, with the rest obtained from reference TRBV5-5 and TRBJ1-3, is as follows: DAGVTQSPTHLIKTRGQQVTLRCSPISGHKSVSWYQQVLGQGPQFIFQYYEKEERGRGNFPDRFSARQFPNYSSELNVNALLLGDSALYLCASSLGEGGGNTIYFGEGSWLTVV.

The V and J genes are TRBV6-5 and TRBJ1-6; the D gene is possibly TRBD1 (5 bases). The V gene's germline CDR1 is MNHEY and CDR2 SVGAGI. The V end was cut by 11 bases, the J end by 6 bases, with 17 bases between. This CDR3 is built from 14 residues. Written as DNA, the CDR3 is TGTGCCGGGGGAGACGGCATTTCTAATTCACCCCTCCACTTT. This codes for CAGGDGISNSPLHF.

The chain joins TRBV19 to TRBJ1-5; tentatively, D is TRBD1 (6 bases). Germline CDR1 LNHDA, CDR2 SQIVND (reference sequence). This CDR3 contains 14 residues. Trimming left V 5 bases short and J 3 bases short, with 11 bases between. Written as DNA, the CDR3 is TGTGCCAGTAGTTGGGGGCGGGACAATCAGCCCCAGCATTTT. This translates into CASSWGRDNQPQHF.

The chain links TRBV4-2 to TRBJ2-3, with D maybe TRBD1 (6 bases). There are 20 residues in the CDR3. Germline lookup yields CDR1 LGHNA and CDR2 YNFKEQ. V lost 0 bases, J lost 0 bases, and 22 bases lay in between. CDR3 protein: CASSQDRVGGESSSTDTQYF. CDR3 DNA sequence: TGTGCCAGCAGCCAAGATCGGGTAGGGGGAGAATCCTCTAGCACAGATACGCAGTATTTT.

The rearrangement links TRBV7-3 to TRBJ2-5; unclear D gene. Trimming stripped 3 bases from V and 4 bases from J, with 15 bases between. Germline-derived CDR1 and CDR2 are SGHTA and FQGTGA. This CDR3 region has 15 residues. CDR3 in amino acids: CASSFSETFGETQYF. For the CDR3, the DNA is TGTGCCAGCAGCTTCTCCGAGACTTTCGGAGAGACCCAGTACTTC.